This TCR beta chain comes out of a study of T cells in Graves' hyperthyroidism and ophthalmopathy (dated by TCRdb to about 2019). For the study in its entirety: Peripheral blood samples were taken at the time of initial diagnosis, prior to any treatment. In addition, the study compared T-cell repertoires in thyroid tissue and in blood from roughly 6 Graves' hyperthyroidism patients. After blood sampling, hyperthyroidism patients were treated with methimazole at a starting dose of 30 mg daily, and ophthalmopathy patients were treated with high-dose intravenous methylprednisolone. The 100 discovery patients were divided at random into training and test sets in a 7:3 ratio. TCR Vbeta CDR3 sequencing of roughly 140 peripheral blood samples (approximately 44 ophthalmopathy, 70 to 85 hyperthyroidism and roughly 17 progressor patients) is reported in the paper. An independent validation cohort of under 20 hyperthyroidism patients and 17 patients who later progressed to ophthalmopathy tested prospective prediction of ophthalmopathy. A discovery cohort of roughly 96 patients, roughly 45 with Graves' ophthalmopathy and approximately 60 with stable Graves' hyperthyroidism, was used to find distinguishing TCR V-J signatures.

The TCR beta CDR3 regions were amplified from RNA transcripts. The TCR CDR3 was subjected to a first round of RT-PCR using the HTBI primer set and the Qiagen OneStep RT-PCR kit. The libraries were constructed in a second round of multiplex PCR and then size-selected and purified. The libraries were sequenced on an Illumina HiSeq2000 using paired-end 100 bp reads. The study's processing was this. SOAPnuke was used to process the raw data, removing reads that contained adapters or uncalled bases, had a mean Phred below 15, or lacked an exact match to the constant primer or identifier. COPE v1.2.5 was used to merge high-quality paired reads, and clonotypes were defined as unique nucleotide sequences. MiTCR v1.1 was used to align the clonotypes against IMGT TRBV, TRBD and TRBJ reference segments. The analysis was restricted to V-J combinations with a frequency above 0.0001, which together covered 99% to 99.2% of the repertoires. The TCS score was defined as the ratio of F50 (clonal expansion) to E x V (chaos), calculated using BLOSUM62-based TCRdist between CDR3 peptides within each V-J. Welch's t-statistics and random forest reduced approximately 520 V-J features to 13, which were used in a naive Bayes classifier (R e1071). Thyroid-blood repertoire similarity was quantified with the Morisita-Horn index. The public reads were reprocessed in TCRdb via fastp at Q25 and MiXCR, keeping in-frame beta chains. Each record represents a unique CDR3 protein, reported with the most common genes and DNA among its rows. The V and J calls were determined by TCRdb, not by the authors. This sample is represented by about 840,000 distinct CDR3 sequences; roughly 40% of them were singletons. The top ten clonotypes cover over 8% of the sample.

Broad study findings and their caveats: In cross-validation, a model built on a 13 V-J signature told ophthalmopathy apart from stable hyperthyroidism with 87.88% sensitivity and approximately 84% specificity, and in testing the same model reached 80%/75%. In validation, progression to ophthalmopathy was predicted by the model with nearly 71% sensitivity and approximately 78% specificity, a median of approximately 6.5 months before onset. Sample size was not statistically predetermined, and blinding of investigators to group allocation was not performed. Most expanded thyroid clonotypes (frequency above 0.001) were also detected in blood, a finding suggesting that blood repertoires may reflect thyroid immune responses.

A patient counted as having stable Graves' hyperthyroidism if no progression to ophthalmopathy occurred over 18 months of follow-up. The hyperthyroidism patients were between 18 and 65 years old and newly diagnosed, with a disease duration of less than 2 months. Any patient with an uncontrolled infection, another autoimmune disease, pregnancy or lactation was excluded. Clinical symptoms, serum thyroxine and TRAb, thyroid ultrasound, and orbital computed tomography formed the basis for the diagnoses. PBMCs were separated from roughly 10 ml of fresh peripheral blood using Ficoll-Paque density gradient centrifugation. Trizol reagent was used to extract total RNA, and RNA quality was then checked on an Agilent 2100 Bioanalyzer. V sheds 3 bases and J sheds 1 base, leaving 13 bases between their ends. The CDR3 measures 15 amino acids from cysteine to phenylalanine. Only CDR3 DNA is held: 45 bases, read in frame from base 1. The germline V gene gives CDR1 as SGDLS and CDR2 as YYNGEE.

On this clonotype: Its antigen target is currently unknown. No much larger clone exists at a distance of one base, and base qualities are not known.

The TCR originated in a man between 18 and 35 years old with Graves' hyperthyroidism. The chain was built from TRBV9 and TRBJ2-5; TRBD2 is perhaps the D gene, given 6 matching bases. Sequenced material: blood. The CDR3 region has the sequence CASSAEGLIQETQYF. Read as DNA, the sequence is TGTGCCAGCAGCGCGGAGGGGTTGATCCAAGAGACCCAGTACTTC.